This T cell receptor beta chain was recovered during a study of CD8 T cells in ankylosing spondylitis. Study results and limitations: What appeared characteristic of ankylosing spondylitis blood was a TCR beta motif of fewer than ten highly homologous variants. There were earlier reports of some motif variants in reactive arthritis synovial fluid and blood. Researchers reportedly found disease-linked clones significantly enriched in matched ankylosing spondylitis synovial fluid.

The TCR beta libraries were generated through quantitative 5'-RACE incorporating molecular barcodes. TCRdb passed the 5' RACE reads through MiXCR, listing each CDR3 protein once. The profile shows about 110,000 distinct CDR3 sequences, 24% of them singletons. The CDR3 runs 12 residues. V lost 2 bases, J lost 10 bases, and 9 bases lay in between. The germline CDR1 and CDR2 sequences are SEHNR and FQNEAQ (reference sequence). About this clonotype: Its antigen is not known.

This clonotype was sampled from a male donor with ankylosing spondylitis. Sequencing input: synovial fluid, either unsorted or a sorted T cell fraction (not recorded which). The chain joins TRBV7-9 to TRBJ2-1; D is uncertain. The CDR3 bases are TGTGCCAGCAGCTTATCAAATCTGGAGCAGTTCTTC. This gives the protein CASSLSNLEQFF.